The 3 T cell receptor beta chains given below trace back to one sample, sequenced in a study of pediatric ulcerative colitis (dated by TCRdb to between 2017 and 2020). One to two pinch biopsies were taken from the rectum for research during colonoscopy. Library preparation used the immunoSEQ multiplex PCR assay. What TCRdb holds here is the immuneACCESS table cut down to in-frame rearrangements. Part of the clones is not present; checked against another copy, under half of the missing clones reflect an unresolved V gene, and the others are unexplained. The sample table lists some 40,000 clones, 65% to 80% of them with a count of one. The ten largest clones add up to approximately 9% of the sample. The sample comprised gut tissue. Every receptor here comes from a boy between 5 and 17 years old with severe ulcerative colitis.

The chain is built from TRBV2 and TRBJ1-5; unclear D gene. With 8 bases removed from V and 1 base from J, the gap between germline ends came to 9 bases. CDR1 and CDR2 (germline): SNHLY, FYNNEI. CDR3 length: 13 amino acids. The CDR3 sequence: CASGPASNQPQHF. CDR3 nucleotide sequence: TGTGCCAGCGGTCCCGCAAGCAATCAGCCCCAGCATTTT.

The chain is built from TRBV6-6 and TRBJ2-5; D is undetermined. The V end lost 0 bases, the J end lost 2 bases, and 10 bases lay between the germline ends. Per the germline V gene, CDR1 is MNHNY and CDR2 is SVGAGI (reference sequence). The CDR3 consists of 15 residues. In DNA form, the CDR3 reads TGTGCCAGCAGTTACTCAGGGCGCAGGCAAGAGACCCAGTACTTC. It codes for CASSYSGRRQETQYF.

CDR3 sequence reads: CASSRLNSYGYTF. In DNA form, the CDR3 reads TGTGCCAGCAGCCGACTTAATTCCTATGGCTACACCTTC. The chain is built from TRBV11-1 and TRBJ1-2; D is uncertain. V gave up 5 bases and J gave up 4 bases, with 11 bases separating them. CDR3 length: 13 residues. Looked up from germline, CDR1 is SGHAT and CDR2 is FQDESV (reference sequence).